The text below deals with one T cell receptor (beta chain). The target antigen is unknown. Amplified material comprised TCR beta CDR3 regions derived from RNA transcripts. An initial RT-PCR round employing HTBI primers preceded a second-round multiplex PCR. TCRdb reprocessed the multiplex PCR reads via MiXCR and lists one record per CDR3 protein. The sample shows approximately 1.2 million distinct CDR3 sequences, about 35% of them seen only once. Ineligible for inclusion were patients with other autoimmune diseases, uncontrolled infections, pregnancy or lactation. With V trimmed by 2 bases and J by 12 bases, 9 bases remained unmatched. Per germline, CDR1 GTSNPN and CDR2 SVGIG (reference sequence). The CDR3 is 12 amino acids. The record originates from a study of Graves' ophthalmopathy and Graves' hyperthyroidism. Overall study results and limits: The authors also found most expanded thyroid clonotypes above 0.001 frequency in blood.

This clonotype was sampled from an adult man with Graves' hyperthyroidism. V and J are TRBV30 and TRBJ1-2, with TRBD1 matching 7 bases. The sample taken for sequencing was peripheral blood or thyroid tissue (not recorded which). The CDR3: CAWSKTGARDTF. For the CDR3, the DNA is TGTGCCTGGAGTAAAACAGGGGCGCGAGACACCTTC.